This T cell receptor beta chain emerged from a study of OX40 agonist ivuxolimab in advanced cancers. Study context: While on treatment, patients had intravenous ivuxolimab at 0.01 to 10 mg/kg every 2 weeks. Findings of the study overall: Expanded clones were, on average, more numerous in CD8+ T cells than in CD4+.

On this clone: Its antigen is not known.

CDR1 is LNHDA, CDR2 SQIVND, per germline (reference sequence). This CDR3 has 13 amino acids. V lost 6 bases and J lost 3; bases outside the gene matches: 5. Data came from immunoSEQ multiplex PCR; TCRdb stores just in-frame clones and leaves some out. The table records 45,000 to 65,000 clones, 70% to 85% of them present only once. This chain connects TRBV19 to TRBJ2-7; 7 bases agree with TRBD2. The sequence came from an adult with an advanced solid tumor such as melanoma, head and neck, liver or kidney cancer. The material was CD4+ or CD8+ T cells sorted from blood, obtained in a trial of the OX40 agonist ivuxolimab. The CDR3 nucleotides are TGTGCCAGTAGACCGGGAGGCGGCTACGAGCAGTACTTC. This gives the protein CASRPGGGYEQYF.